These 2 T cell receptor beta chains came from one sample sequenced in a study of cytomegalovirus exposure and HLA in healthy donors. PCR amplification relied on 60 Vbeta primers (plus 13 Jbeta primers). Generated by immunoSEQ multiplex PCR, the TCRdb table keeps only in-frame clones and is missing some. The sample shows around 150,000 clones, roughly 70% of them seen only once. Sequencing was performed on PBMCs. The receptors come from a woman in her fifties or sixties in good health and CMV-seropositive.

The rearrangement joins TRBV6-6 to TRBJ1-6, with D possibly TRBD1 on 6 matching bases. The CDR3 totals 14 residues. Germline loops: CDR1 MNHNY, CDR2 SVGAGI (reference sequence). Trimming pared 6 bases from V and 13 bases from J, leaving 19 bases between. The DNA for the CDR3 is TGTGCCAGCAGAGACCCCCGGGACACGGCGCCCCTCCACTTT. This translates into CASRDPRDTAPLHF.

The chain combines TRBV5-1 with TRBJ2-5; D remains ambiguous. The ends were cut back, 1 base at V and 5 bases at J, with 9 bases in the middle. Germline V CDR1 and CDR2: SGHRS, YFSETQ. This CDR3 region has 13 residues. CDR3 sequence (DNA): TGCGCCAGCAGCTTGACACCCCCCGAGACCCAGTACTTC. Protein sequence: CASSLTPPETQYF.